This T cell receptor beta chain was obtained from a study of T cell repertoires in cytomegalovirus infection. Study overall: Through public TCR beta signatures, both CMV infection and matching HLA type were indicated. Study-wide points: It was HLA-C-restricted CMV-specific TCR beta clonotypes that dominated the response ex vivo. Totalled public TCR beta family frequency picked out people who carried CMV plus the relevant HLA.

As for this clonotype: The antigen remains undetermined.

One entry per CDR3 protein, called by TCRdb with MiXCR from the reads. The profile covers some 150,000 distinct CDR3 sequences, with less than 25% appearing a single time and roughly 11% taken by the ten largest. The CDR3 runs to 15 residues. The V gene's germline CDR1 is KGHSH and CDR2 LQKENI. Unmatched junction bases numbered 6, after V lost 3 bases and J lost 4 bases. The chain is built from TRBV18 and TRBJ1-5; 7 bases are a match to TRBD1. The sample taken for sequencing was PBMCs. This sequence was found in a human donor in good health (CMV status not recorded). Some clones in this sample may be carry-over from other donors' samples. Here the CDR3 reads CASSPVGTANQPQHF. The CDR3 region has the DNA TGTGCCAGCTCACCTGTCGGGACAGCGAATCAGCCCCAGCATTTT.